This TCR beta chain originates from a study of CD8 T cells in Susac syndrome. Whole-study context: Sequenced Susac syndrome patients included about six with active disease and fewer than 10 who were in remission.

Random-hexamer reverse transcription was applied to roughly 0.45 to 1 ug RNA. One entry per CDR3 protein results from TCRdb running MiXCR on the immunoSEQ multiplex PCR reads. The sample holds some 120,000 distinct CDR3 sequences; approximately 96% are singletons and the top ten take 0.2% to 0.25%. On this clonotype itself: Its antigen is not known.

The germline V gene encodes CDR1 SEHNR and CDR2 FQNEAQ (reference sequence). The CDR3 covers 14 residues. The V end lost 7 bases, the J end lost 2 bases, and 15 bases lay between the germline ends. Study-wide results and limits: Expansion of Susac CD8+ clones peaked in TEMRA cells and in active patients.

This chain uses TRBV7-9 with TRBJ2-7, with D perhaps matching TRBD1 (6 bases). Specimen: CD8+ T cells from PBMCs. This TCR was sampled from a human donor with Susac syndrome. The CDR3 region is CASTLEDRTYEQYF. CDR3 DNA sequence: TGTGCCAGCACCCTAGAAGACAGGACCTACGAGCAGTACTTC.